The 19 T cell receptor beta chains below were found in one sample sequenced in a study of blood T cell repertoires in COVID-19 (dated by TCRdb to 2020 to 2021). Library construction relied on the immunoSEQ multiplex PCR assay. TCRdb limited this immuneACCESS table to in-frame rearrangements with V and J called. A share of clones is missing; checked studies link under half to unresolved V genes, and the rest is unexplained. Here the sample has 250,000 to 300,000 clones; about nine tenths occur a single time. About 11% of the sample is in the top ten clones. Sequenced: peripheral blood. These receptors all stem from a woman aged 25 to 39 with COVID-19, enrolled during active disease.

The chain is built from TRBV29-1 and TRBJ2-5; 7 bases align to TRBD2. V was clipped by 8 bases and J by 5 bases; unmatched bases: 11. CDR3 length: 13 residues. The V gene's germline CDR1 is SQVTM and CDR2 ANQGSEA. CDR3 nucleotides: TGCAGCTACTCAAAAGGACTAGGGGAGACCCAGTACTTC. It specifies CSYSKGLGETQYF.

This clone has just one count. The chain uses TRBV7-2 and TRBJ2-7; tentative D call: TRBD1 (6 bases). Germline loops: CDR1 SGHTA, CDR2 FQGNSA. V lost 3 bases to trimming and J lost 5 bases, with 14 bases between them. CDR3 size: 14 residues. The CDR3 nucleotides are TGTGCCAGCAGCTTTTACCCAGGGGCAAACGAGCAGTACTTC. Translating it yields CASSFYPGANEQYF.

This sequence joins TRBV5-4 and TRBJ1-6; D is possibly TRBD1 (5 bases). This CDR3 is built from 15 residues. The V end was cut by 5 bases, the J end by 6 bases, with 15 bases between. The germline V gene has CDR1 SGHNT and CDR2 YYREEE (reference sequence). Here the CDR3 reads CASSTQGGVNSPLHF. CDR3 nucleotide sequence: TGTGCCAGCAGTACCCAGGGAGGGGTTAATTCACCCCTCCACTTT.

The chain couples TRBV5-4 to TRBJ1-2; a weak D match, TRBD1 (5 bases). Trimming took off 2 bases at V and 9 bases at J, with 11 bases between the two ends. The length of the CDR3 is 12 residues. Germline V gene sequence: CDR1 SGHNT, CDR2 YYREEE (reference sequence). CDR3 sequence: CASSFQGRSYTF. CDR3 sequence (DNA): TGTGCCAGCAGCTTCCAGGGTAGGAGCTACACCTTC.

This chain links TRBV4-3 with TRBJ2-2, with TRBD1 matching 7 bases. Germline CDR1 LGHNA, CDR2 YSLEER. After removal of 2 bases from V and 9 bases from J, the junction contained 3 bases not matched to a gene. The CDR3 has 13 residues. This CDR3 reads CASSQTGARELFF. The CDR3 nucleotides are TGCGCCAGCAGCCAAACAGGGGCGCGGGAGCTGTTTTTT.

The chain's CDR3 is CASSYSRGPNQPQHF. The CDR3 DNA sequence: TGTGCCAGCAGTTACTCGAGGGGGCCCAATCAGCCCCAGCATTTT. V gene TRBV6-5 combines with J gene TRBJ1-5, with 7 bases aligning to TRBD1. CDR3 length: 15 residues. In germline, CDR1 is MNHEY, CDR2 SVGAGI. V lost 0 bases and J lost 3; bases outside the gene matches: 2.

The chain is built from TRBV5-4 and TRBJ2-7, with 9 bases aligning to TRBD2. Germline CDR1 reads SGHNT; CDR2 reads YYREEE (reference sequence). The CDR3 is 14 amino acids. The trim removed 4 bases at V and 0 bases at J, leaving 2 bases unmatched. The CDR3, as DNA: TGTGCCAGCAGCCGACTAGCGGCCTCCTACGAGCAGTACTTC. It codes for CASSRLAASYEQYF.

This clone appeared a few times. The chain is built from TRBV18 and TRBJ1-5; TRBD1 is a possible D gene (5 bases). Trimming left V 5 bases short and J 0 bases short, with 11 bases between. The CDR3 extends over 15 amino acids. Germline loops: CDR1 KGHSH, CDR2 LQKENI. The CDR3 region has the DNA TGTGCCAGCTCATCAGGGTATGATAGCAATCAGCCCCAGCATTTT. It specifies CASSSGYDSNQPQHF.

This clone was detected only once. The chain combines TRBV18 with TRBJ1-1; unclear D gene. The CDR3 consists of 16 residues. Germline assignment: CDR1 KGHSH and CDR2 LQKENI. Trimming stripped 6 bases from V and 1 base from J, with 18 bases between. In DNA, the CDR3 is TGTGCCAGCTCGGACTACAAGGGCGTTGCGAACACTGAAGCTTTCTTT. Encoded protein: CASSDYKGVANTEAFF.

V and J are TRBV19 and TRBJ2-1; D uncertain. The CDR3 loop spans 15 amino acids. The V end was cut by 6 bases, the J end by 0 bases, with 12 bases between. The germline CDR1 and CDR2 sequences are LNHDA and SQIVND (reference sequence). Written as DNA, the CDR3 is TGTGCCAGTAGACCCGACCGGAGCTCCTACAATGAGCAGTTCTTC. Translated: CASRPDRSSYNEQFF.

The chain is built from TRBV2 and TRBJ1-1; 11 positions match TRBD1. Germline CDR1 reads SNHLY; CDR2 reads FYNNEI. The CDR3 covers 15 residues. Trimming removed 6 bases from V and 0 bases from J; junction bases left unmatched: 3. DNA for the CDR3: TGTGCCAGCAGGGGGGACAGGGGGTTGAACACTGAAGCTTTCTTT. Residues: CASRGDRGLNTEAFF.

The rearrangement links TRBV27 to TRBJ1-4, with 7 bases lining up with TRBD1. Germline CDR1 and CDR2: MNHEY and SMNVEV (reference sequence). The CDR3 totals 13 residues. With 5 bases clipped from V and 8 bases from J, the junction kept 5 bases outside the gene matches. The CDR3 bases are TGTGCCAGCAGTGGCACAGGGGTAGAAAAACTGTTTTTT. The encoded protein is CASSGTGVEKLFF. The variable domain in full, with the rest retrieved from reference TRBV27 and TRBJ1-4, is EAQVTQNPRYLITVTGKKLTVTCSQNMNHEYMSWYRQDPGLGLRQIYYSMNVEVTDKGDVPEGYKVSRKEKRNFPLILESPSPNQTSLYFCASSGTGVEKLFFGSGTQLSVL.

This chain joins TRBV5-1 and TRBJ1-4; the match to TRBD1 covers 9 bases. Trimming removed 3 bases from V and 7 bases from J; junction bases left unmatched: 7. Germline-derived CDR1 and CDR2 are SGHRS and YFSETQ. CDR3 length: 15 residues. The CDR3 DNA is TGCGCCAGCAGCTCGGGGGGACAGGGAGGTGAAAAACTGTTTTTT. It yields the protein CASSSGGQGGEKLFF.

The V and J genes are TRBV10-2 and TRBJ2-7; 14 nucleotides match TRBD2. The CDR3 extends over 17 amino acids. From germline, CDR1 is WSHSY and CDR2 SAAADI. Trimming at V came to 5 bases and at J to 4 bases, leaving 10 bases not matched to a gene. The CDR3 DNA is TGCGCCAGCAGTACGTCAGGACTAGCGGGAGGTCGATACGAGCAGTACTTC. It translates to CASSTSGLAGGRYEQYF.

This clone was picked up one time. The rearrangement links TRBV2 to TRBJ2-2; 8 positions agree with TRBD1. The CDR3 has 15 residues. Germline V lookup: CDR1 SNHLY, CDR2 FYNNEI. J gave up 1 base and V 5 bases, and 3 bases lay outside the gene matches. In nucleotides, the CDR3 is TGTGCCAGCAGTCCCGGGACAGGGAACACCGGGGAGCTGTTTTTT. Protein product: CASSPGTGNTGELFF.

The V gene is TRBV15, the J gene TRBJ2-7; D not resolved. Trimming shortened V by 0 bases and J by 5 bases, and 8 bases separated the two germline ends. CDR3 length: 13 residues. Germline loops: CDR1 LNHNV, CDR2 YYDKDF (reference sequence). The CDR3 region is CATSRDSVDEQYF. The CDR3 DNA reads as TGTGCCACCAGCAGAGATTCAGTCGACGAGCAGTACTTC.

J is TRBJ1-3 and V is TRBV5-1; D uncertain. This CDR3 region has 13 residues. V lost 3 bases to trimming and J lost 4 bases, with 8 bases between them. Germline-derived CDR1 and CDR2 are SGHRS and YFSETQ. The CDR3 reads CASSSRVGNTIYF. The CDR3 DNA is TGCGCCAGCAGCTCCCGGGTAGGAAACACCATATATTTT.

The rearrangement joins TRBV7-2 to TRBJ2-7; 9 positions agree with TRBD2. The germline CDR1 and CDR2 sequences are SGHTA and FQGNSA. The CDR3 is 15 residues long. The V gene end was trimmed by 5 bases and the J gene end by 1 base; junction bases not matched to a gene: 6. In nucleotides, the CDR3 is TGTGCCAGCAGCCCCCCAAGCGGGAGGTCCTACGAGCAGTACTTC. It is translated as CASSPPSGRSYEQYF.

The chain couples TRBV11-2 to TRBJ2-2, with 7 nucleotides matching TRBD1. The CDR3 spans 16 residues. V lost 7 bases, J lost 0 bases, and 8 bases stayed unmatched. CDR1 is SGHAT, CDR2 FQNNGV, per germline. This CDR3 reads CASTARGTANTGELFF. CDR3 DNA sequence: TGTGCCAGCACCGCTAGGGGGACAGCGAACACCGGGGAGCTGTTTTTT.